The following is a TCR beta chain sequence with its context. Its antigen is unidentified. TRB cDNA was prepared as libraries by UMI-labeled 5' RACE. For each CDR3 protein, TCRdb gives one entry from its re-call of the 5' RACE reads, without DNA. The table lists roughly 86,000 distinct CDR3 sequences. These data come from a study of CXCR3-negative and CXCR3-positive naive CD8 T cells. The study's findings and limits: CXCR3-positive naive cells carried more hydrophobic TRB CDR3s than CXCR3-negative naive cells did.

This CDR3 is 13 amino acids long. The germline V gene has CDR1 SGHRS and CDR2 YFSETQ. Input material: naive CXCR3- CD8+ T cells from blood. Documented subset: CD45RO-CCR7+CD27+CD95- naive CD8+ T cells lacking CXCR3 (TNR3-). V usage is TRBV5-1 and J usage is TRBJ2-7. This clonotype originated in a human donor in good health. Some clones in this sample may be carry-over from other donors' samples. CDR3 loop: CASSFPGSYEQYF. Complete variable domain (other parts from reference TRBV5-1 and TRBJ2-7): KAGVTQTPRYLIKTRGQQVTLSCSPISGHRSVSWYQQTPGQGLQFLFEYFSETQRNKGNFPGRFSGRQFSNSRSEMNVSTLELGDSALYLCASSFPGSYEQYFGPGTRLTVT.